The sequence of this T cell receptor (beta chain) was determined in a study of blood T cell repertoires in COVID-19 (dated by TCRdb to the early 2020s). As for the study more broadly: Samples from collaborators originated in the United States, Italy and Spain and spanned both the acute and convalescent phases of COVID-19. The material from the prospective study consisted of cDNA or gDNA derived from T cells, B-cell-depleted T cells, or PBMCs. Deeply sampled blood TCRbeta repertoires from subjects exposed to, actively infected with, or recovered from COVID-19 were included in the dataset. The repertoires were made available in a free public database intended to serve as a resource for research on the immune response to SARS-CoV-2. Samples came from the ongoing ImmuneRACE study (first 160 participants) plus 1,254 subjects from 6 global collaborators. The sample metadata nearly always contained a de-identified subject ID, COVID-19 status, age in years and sex. Where available, HLA class I and class II types were taken from metadata supplied by the sample provider and were not determined by assay-based typing.

V was cut back by 3 bases and J by 2 bases, leaving a gap of 8 bases between them. Inclusive of the bounding cysteine and phenylalanine, the CDR3 is 15 residues long. Here the CDR3 DNA is all that survives: 45 bases in frame from base 1. As encoded in the germline V gene, CDR1 is MNHNS while CDR2 is SASEGT. TCRbeta CDR3 regions were amplified from genomic DNA by means of the immunoSEQ Assay, a bias-controlled multiplex PCR. The study's processing was this. The number of nucleated cells in each sample was estimated from the amplification of reference gene primers within the assay. Sequence reads were collapsed and filtered to measure the absolute abundance of every unique TCRbeta CDR3 rearrangement. For each sample, productive Simpson clonality was calculated as the square root of Simpson's diversity index over productive rearrangements. As stored in TCRdb, this immuneACCESS dataset retains in-frame rearrangements with V and J assigned. A fraction of the clones does not appear; measured against another copy, unresolved V genes explain less than half of the discrepancy, and the remainder lacks a known reason. Clone size and V and J calls were adopted from that table, with D and trimming inferred from the DNA. The sample table holds about 250,000 clones, of which 80% to 90% were seen once. The top ten hold around 6.3% of the sample.

Regarding this clone: Its binding antigen is unknown. Per-base qualities were not stored, and no clone one base away is much larger.

The study at large found these results: The amount of clinical and demographic metadata varied by source and participant and was provided uncurated.

In the prospective study, participants were roughly 18 to 89 years old, resided in 20 to 30 geographic areas of the United States, and were enrolled through a virtual design. Cohort assignment in the prospective study relied on participant-reported clinical history from a screening survey and a study questionnaire. Exposed participants had been in contact, within 2 weeks of entering the study, with a person who had a PCR-confirmed or clinician-diagnosed case of COVID-19. In the prospective study, mobile phlebotomists collected whole blood, serum and a nasopharyngeal or oropharyngeal swab from each participant. Over a roughly 2-month period, participants in the prospective study had the option of providing additional blood draws and questionnaires. Before DNA extraction, blood samples from the prospective study were shipped at room temperature or frozen.

The receptor's source is a woman aged 45-59 years who had been exposed to COVID-19. Sequenced input: PBMCs or T cells enriched from blood (not recorded which). The chain couples TRBV6-1 to TRBJ2-6; a weak D assignment points to TRBD1 (5 bases agree). The DNA reads TGTGCCAGCAGTGAGGCAGGGCCTGGGGCCAACGTCCTGACTTTC. It is translated as CASSEAGPGANVLTF.